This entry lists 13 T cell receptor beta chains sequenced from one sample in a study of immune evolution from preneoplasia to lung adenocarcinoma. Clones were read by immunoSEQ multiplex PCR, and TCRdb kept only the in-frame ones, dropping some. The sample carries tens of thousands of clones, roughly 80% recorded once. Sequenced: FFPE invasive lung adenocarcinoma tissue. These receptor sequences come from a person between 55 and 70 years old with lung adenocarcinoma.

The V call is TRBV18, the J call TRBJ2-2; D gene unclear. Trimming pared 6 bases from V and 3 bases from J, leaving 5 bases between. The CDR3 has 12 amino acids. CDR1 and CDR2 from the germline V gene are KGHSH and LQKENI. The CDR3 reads CASSAYTGELFF. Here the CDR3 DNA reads TGTGCCAGCTCGGCTTACACCGGGGAGCTGTTTTTT.

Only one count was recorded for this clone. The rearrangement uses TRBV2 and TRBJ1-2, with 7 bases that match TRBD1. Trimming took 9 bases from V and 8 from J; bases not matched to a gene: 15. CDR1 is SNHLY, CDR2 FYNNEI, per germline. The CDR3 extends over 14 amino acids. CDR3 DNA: TGTGCCAGTCGGGTCACAGGGGATAGGAGGGGCTACACCTTC. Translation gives CASRVTGDRRGYTF.

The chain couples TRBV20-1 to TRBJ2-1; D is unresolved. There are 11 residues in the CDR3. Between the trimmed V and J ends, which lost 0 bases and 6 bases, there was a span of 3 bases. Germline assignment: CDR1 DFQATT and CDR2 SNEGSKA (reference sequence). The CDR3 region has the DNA TGCAGTGCTAGAGATATCAATGAGCAGTTCTTC. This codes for CSARDINEQFF.

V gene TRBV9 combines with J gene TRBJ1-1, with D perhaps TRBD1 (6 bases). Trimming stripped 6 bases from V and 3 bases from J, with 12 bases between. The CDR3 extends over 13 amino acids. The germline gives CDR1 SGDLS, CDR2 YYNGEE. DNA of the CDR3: TGTGCCAGCAACAAAGGACAGTACACTGAAGCTTTCTTT. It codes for CASNKGQYTEAFF.

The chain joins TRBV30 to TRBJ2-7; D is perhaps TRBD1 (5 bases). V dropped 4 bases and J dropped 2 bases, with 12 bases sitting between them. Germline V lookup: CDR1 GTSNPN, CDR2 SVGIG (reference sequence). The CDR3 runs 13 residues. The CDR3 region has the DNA TGTGCCTGGATTCGGCAGGGCGCCTACGAGCAGTACTTC. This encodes CAWIRQGAYEQYF.

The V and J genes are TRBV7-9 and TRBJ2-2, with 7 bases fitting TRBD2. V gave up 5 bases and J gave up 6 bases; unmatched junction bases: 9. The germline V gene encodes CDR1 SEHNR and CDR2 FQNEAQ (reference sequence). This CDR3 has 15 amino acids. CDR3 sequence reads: CASSKTGGGAGELFF. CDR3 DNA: TGTGCCAGCAGCAAAACGGGAGGAGGAGCCGGGGAGCTGTTTTTT.

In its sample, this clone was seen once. In DNA form, the CDR3 reads TGCGCCAGCAGCCCCGCCGGGACAGGATCGAGGGCGCAGTATTTT. Translating gives CASSPAGTGSRAQYF. The rearrangement joins TRBV5-1 to TRBJ2-3; 8 bases map to TRBD1. CDR3 length: 15 amino acids. Trimming cost V 4 bases and J 10 bases; bases outside gene matches: 14. Germline CDR1 and CDR2: SGHRS and YFSETQ.

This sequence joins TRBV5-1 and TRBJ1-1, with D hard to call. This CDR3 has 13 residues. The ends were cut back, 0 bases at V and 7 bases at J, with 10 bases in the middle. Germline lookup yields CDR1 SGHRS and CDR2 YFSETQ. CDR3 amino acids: CASSLGSAGEAFF. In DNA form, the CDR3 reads TGCGCCAGCAGCTTGGGTAGTGCGGGTGAAGCTTTCTTT.

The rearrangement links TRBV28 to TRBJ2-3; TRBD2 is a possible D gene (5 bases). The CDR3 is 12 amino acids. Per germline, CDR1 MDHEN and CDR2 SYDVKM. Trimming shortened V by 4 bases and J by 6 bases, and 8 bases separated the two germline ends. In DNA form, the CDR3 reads TGTGCCAGCAGTTCTAGCTGGGATACGCAGTATTTT. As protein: CASSSSWDTQYF. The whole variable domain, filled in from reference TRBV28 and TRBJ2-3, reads DVKVTQSSRYLVKRTGEKVFLECVQDMDHENMFWYRQDPGLGLRLIYFSYDVKMKEKGDIPEGYSVSREKKERFSLILESASTNQTSMYLCASSSSWDTQYFGPGTRLTVL.

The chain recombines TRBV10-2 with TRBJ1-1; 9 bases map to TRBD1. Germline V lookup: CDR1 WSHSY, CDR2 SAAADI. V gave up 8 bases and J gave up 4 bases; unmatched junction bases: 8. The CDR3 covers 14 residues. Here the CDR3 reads CASHRGLGVTEAFF. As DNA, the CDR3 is TGCGCCAGCCACAGGGGGCTTGGGGTCACTGAAGCTTTCTTT.

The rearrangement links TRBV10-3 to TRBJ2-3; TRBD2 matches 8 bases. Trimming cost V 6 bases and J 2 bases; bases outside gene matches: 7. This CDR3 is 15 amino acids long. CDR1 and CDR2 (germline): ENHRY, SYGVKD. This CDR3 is CAIRGGTRNTDTQYF. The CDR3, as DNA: TGTGCCATCAGGGGGGGGACTAGGAACACAGATACGCAGTATTTT.

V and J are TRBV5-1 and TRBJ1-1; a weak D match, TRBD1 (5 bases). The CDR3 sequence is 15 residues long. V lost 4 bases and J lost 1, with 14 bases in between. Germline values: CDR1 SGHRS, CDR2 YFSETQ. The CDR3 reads CASSRTPASNTEAFF. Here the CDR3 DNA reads TGCGCCAGCAGCCGGACACCTGCTTCGAACACTGAAGCTTTCTTT. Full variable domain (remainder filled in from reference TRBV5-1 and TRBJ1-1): KAGVTQTPRYLIKTRGQQVTLSCSPISGHRSVSWYQQTPGQGLQFLFEYFSETQRNKGNFPGRFSGRQFSNSRSEMNVSTLELGDSALYLCASSRTPASNTEAFFGQGTRLTVV.

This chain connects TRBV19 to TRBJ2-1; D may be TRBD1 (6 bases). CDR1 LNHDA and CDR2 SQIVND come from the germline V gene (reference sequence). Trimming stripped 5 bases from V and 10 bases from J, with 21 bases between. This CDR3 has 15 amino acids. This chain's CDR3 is CASSVRLGAGWEQFF. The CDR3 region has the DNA TGTGCCAGTAGTGTGCGCCTGGGGGCAGGGTGGGAGCAGTTCTTC.